A single sample gave rise to the 15 T cell receptor beta chains below, sequenced in a study of shared clonotypes between healthy human individuals. Profiled with immunoSEQ multiplex PCR; TCRdb holds only in-frame clones, not every one. The sample has around 2,000,000 clones, roughly 94% seen once. As defined, naive CD8 cells were CD45RO-negative and positively selected for CCR7, with terminally differentiated effector memory CD45RA+ cells excluded. Sequencing used naive CD8+ T cells sorted from blood. Receptor source: a man aged 18 to 35 in good health.

J is TRBJ1-2 and V is TRBV6-8; TRBD1 is a possible D gene (5 bases). Deletions cut 8 bases from V and 4 bases from J, with 20 bases between. The CDR3 is 15 residues long. Looked up from germline, CDR1 is MNHGY and CDR2 is SAAAGT. The CDR3 protein is CASLSVGARAYGYTF. The DNA for the CDR3 is TGTGCCAGCCTGTCTGTTGGGGCAAGGGCCTATGGCTACACCTTC.

The V call is TRBV30, the J call TRBJ2-1; 7 bases are a match to TRBD1. The CDR3 contains 12 residues. Germline V gene lookup returns CDR1 GTSNPN and CDR2 SVGIG (reference sequence). Trimming at V came to 0 bases and at J to 8 bases, leaving 1 base not matched to a gene. The DNA for the CDR3 is TGTGCCTGGAGTGTAACAGGGGATGAGCAGTTCTTC. Encoded protein: CAWSVTGDEQFF.

This rearrangement joins TRBV7-3 to TRBJ2-3; TRBD2 agrees at 8 bases. The CDR3 loop spans 16 amino acids. CDR1 is SGHTA and CDR2 is FQGTGA in the germline V gene. After removal of 5 bases from V and 1 base from J, the junction contained 8 bases not matched to a gene. The DNA of the CDR3 is TGTGCCAGCAGCGCCAGCGGGGGCCCTGGCACAGATACGCAGTATTTT. Protein: CASSASGGPGTDTQYF.

The rearrangement uses TRBV7-9 and TRBJ1-3, with a tentative D call TRBD1 (6 bases). The germline gives CDR1 SEHNR, CDR2 FQNEAQ (reference sequence). This CDR3 has 15 residues. Between the trimmed V and J ends, which lost 1 base and 3 bases, there was a span of 10 bases. CDR3 in DNA: TGTGCCAGCAGCTTAGAGGGGGACTTTGGAAACACCATATATTTT. It yields the protein CASSLEGDFGNTIYF.

A single count supports this clone. This rearrangement joins TRBV6-5 to TRBJ1-2, with D perhaps TRBD1 (5 bases). This CDR3 contains 16 residues. Germline CDR1 is MNHEY and CDR2 is SVGAGI. V was clipped by 4 bases and J by 3 bases, with 18 bases between them. CDR3 bases: TGTGCCAGCAGTTCCGGACCTGGGGGGGACGACTATGGCTACACCTTC. Protein sequence: CASSSGPGGDDYGYTF.

The chain couples TRBV9 to TRBJ1-3; D unresolved. The germline V gene has CDR1 SGDLS and CDR2 YYNGEE. Trimming stripped 6 bases from V and 0 bases from J, with 13 bases between. This CDR3 comprises 15 residues. The CDR3 loop reads CASTLGQSSGNTIYF. DNA for the CDR3: TGTGCCAGCACCTTAGGCCAGAGCTCTGGAAACACCATATATTTT.

This clone has just one count. J is TRBJ2-7 and V is TRBV4-3; D unclear. The CDR3 has 14 amino acids. Germline CDR1 is LGHNA and CDR2 is YSLEER. V lost 1 base, J lost 2 bases, and 9 bases lay in between. The CDR3 nucleotides are TGCGCCAGCAGCCAAGGGGTTTCGGCCTACGAGCAGTACTTC. Amino acid sequence: CASSQGVSAYEQYF.

This chain links TRBV9 with TRBJ2-1, with 7 nucleotides matching TRBD1. The CDR3 totals 15 residues. CDR1 is SGDLS and CDR2 is YYNGEE in the germline V gene. The junction had 4 bases not matched to a gene; V was cut back by 1 base and J by 3 bases. CDR3 DNA sequence: TGTGCCAGCAGCGTAACAGGGGATGGCTACAATGAGCAGTTCTTC. Translated: CASSVTGDGYNEQFF.

The gene calls are TRBV6-6 and TRBJ2-7, with a possible D match to TRBD2 (6 bases). Germline values: CDR1 MNHNY, CDR2 SVGAGI (reference sequence). V lost 6 bases, J lost 5 bases, and 20 bases lay in between. This CDR3 spans 15 amino acids. DNA of the CDR3: TGTGCCAGCAGGGGAGGTTTAGGACCAGCAGACGAGCAGTACTTC. Translated, it gives CASRGGLGPADEQYF.

The V and J genes are TRBV18 and TRBJ1-2; D uncertain. CDR1 and CDR2 from the germline V gene are KGHSH and LQKENI. The ends were cut back, 6 bases at V and 3 bases at J, with 14 bases in the middle. The CDR3 is 14 amino acids. The CDR3 DNA reads TGTGCCAGCTCCCTACCGTCCACGTACTATGGCTACACCTTC. Translation: CASSLPSTYYGYTF.

This rearrangement joins TRBV2 to TRBJ2-4; D may be TRBD1 (6 bases). V lost 8 bases and J 6 bases, leaving 17 bases between the germline ends. CDR3 length: 14 residues. CDR1 SNHLY and CDR2 FYNNEI come from the germline V gene. CDR3 region: CASATGLEGNIQYF. CDR3 nucleotides: TGTGCCAGCGCGACAGGACTCGAGGGAAACATTCAGTACTTC.

The chain couples TRBV7-9 to TRBJ2-1, with 7 positions matching TRBD2. There are 13 residues in the CDR3. V lost 5 bases and J lost 9; bases outside the gene matches: 7. CDR1 SEHNR and CDR2 FQNEAQ come from the germline V gene (reference sequence). CDR3 amino acids: CASSQLTSPEQFF. The CDR3, as DNA: TGTGCCAGCAGCCAACTGACTAGCCCTGAGCAGTTCTTC.

V usage is TRBV25-1 and J usage is TRBJ2-3; 12 positions agree with TRBD2. Losses at the gene ends were 4 bases for V and 5 bases for J; bases not matched to a gene: 10. CDR3 length equals 17 residues. Per the germline V gene, CDR1 is MGHDK and CDR2 is SYGVNS. The CDR3 reads CASSVGRLAGVRDTQYF. The DNA of the CDR3 is TGTGCCAGCAGTGTTGGTAGACTAGCGGGAGTTCGAGATACGCAGTATTTT.

The V gene is TRBV2, the J gene TRBJ2-7, with TRBD1 identical over 8 bases. The CDR3 runs 13 residues. V was pared by 7 bases and J by 4 bases, with 6 bases of the junction left unmatched. Germline-derived CDR1 and CDR2 are SNHLY and FYNNEI. This CDR3 reads CASMGRGPYEQYF. The CDR3 nucleotides are TGTGCCAGCATGGGCAGGGGGCCTTACGAGCAGTACTTC.

The V and J genes are TRBV5-8 and TRBJ1-4; 9 nucleotides line up with TRBD1. The J segment lost 4 bases and the V segment lost 5 bases, leaving 6 bases of the junction unmatched. CDR1 SGHTS and CDR2 YDEGEE come from the germline V gene. The CDR3 is 15 amino acids. The DNA of the CDR3 is TGTGCCAGCAGTATCACAGGGGGCGTTAATGAAAAACTGTTTTTT. Its protein is CASSITGGVNEKLFF.